A selection of T cell receptor beta chains follows, all from one sample in a study of blood T cell repertoires in COVID-19. Assay: immunoSEQ multiplex PCR; the TCRdb copy retains only in-frame clones and omits some. The sample contains 140,000 or so clones, about 90% of which appear only once. Sequencing was performed on peripheral blood. The source is a woman aged 80 or older with acute or convalescent COVID-19. CDR3s include the opening cysteine and the closing phenylalanine or tryptophan. D genes are given only for firm matches. Size values are once, few and many counts, or a class for expanded clones, and some rows have none.

TRBJ1-1 | NA | NA | TRBV3-1/TRBV3-2 | TGTGCCAGCACCTATAGGACAGAAACGGTCGGGAAAGCTTTCTTT | CASTYRTETVGKAFF
TRBJ1-6 | TRBD1 | NA | TRBV30 | TGTGCCTGGACGGGACAGGCATATTCACCCCTCCACTTT | CAWTGQAYSPLHF
TRBJ1-2 | TRBD1 | NA | TRBV10-3 | TGTGCCATCACTCTACAGGGGACCACCTATGGCTACACCTTC | CAITLQGTTYGYTF
TRBJ1-3 | TRBD1 | NA | TRBV3-1/TRBV3-2 | TGTGCCAGCAGTGCGGGACAGGCAGGAAACACCATATATTTT | CASSAGQAGNTIYF
TRBJ1-1 | NA | NA | TRBV2 | TGTGCCAGCAGTGTACAGGGAACGAACACTGAAGCTTTCTTT | CASSVQGTNTEAFF
TRBJ1-5 | TRBD1 | NA | TRBV2 | TGTGCCAGCAGTTCACAGGGGGAGCAGCCCCAGCATTTT | CASSSQGEQPQHF
TRBJ1-2 | TRBD1 | NA | TRBV4-1 | TGCGCCAGCAGCCAAGTAGGACGGGACAGGGTTCGTGGCTACACCTTC | CASSQVGRDRVRGYTF
TRBJ1-2 | NA | NA | TRBV21-1 | TGTGCCAGCAGCAAAGGACAGGGAGGTGGCTACACCTTC | CASSKGQGGGYTF
TRBJ1-1 | NA | once | TRBV12-3/TRBV12-4 | TGTGCCAGCAGTCGGGAGAGGACTGAAGCTTTCTTT | CASSRERTEAFF
TRBJ1-5 | NA | NA | TRBV19 | TGTGCCAGTACCCCCTCAGGGGCCTATAGCAATCAGCCCCAGCATTTT | CASTPSGAYSNQPQHF
TRBJ2-1 | TRBD2 | NA | TRBV5-1 | TGCGCCAGCAGCTTGGGAGGGACTAGAATCGATAATGAGCAGTTCTTC | CASSLGGTRIDNEQFF
TRBJ2-2 | NA | NA | TRBV5-1 | TGCGCCAGCAGCTTCGGGCAGGGCGTGGTCGGGGAGCTGTTTTTT | CASSFGQGVVGELFF
TRBJ1-1 | NA | NA | TRBV7-2 | TGTGCCAGCAGCTTGACACCCATGAACACTGAAGCTTTCTTT | CASSLTPMNTEAFF
TRBJ1-2 | TRBD1 | NA | TRBV18 | TGTGCCAGCTCACAAGGGGGCGACTATGGCTACACCTTC | CASSQGGDYGYTF
TRBJ1-2 | NA | NA | TRBV7-2 | TGTGCCAGCAGCTTAGGCCGGAACTATGGCTACACCTTC | CASSLGRNYGYTF
TRBJ2-1 | TRBD1 | NA | TRBV5-1 | TGCGCCAGCAGCCCTCTGACAGGGGGAGGCTACAATGAGCAGTTCTTC | CASSPLTGGGYNEQFF
TRBJ1-2 | TRBD1 | few | TRBV6-2/TRBV6-3 | TGTGCCAGCAGTTACCATCCCTACGGGACAGGGGGCGGCTATGGCTACACCTTC | CASSYHPYGTGGGYGYTF
TRBJ2-7 | TRBD1 | NA | TRBV15 | TGTGCCACCAGCAGCCCGTGGACAGGAGGCGAGCAGTACTTC | CATSSPWTGGEQYF
TRBJ1-4 | NA | NA | TRBV15 | TGTGCCACCAGCAGAGCAGGGAGGATCGGTGAAAAACTGTTTTTT | CATSRAGRIGEKLFF
TRBJ2-7 | TRBD1 | NA | TRBV18 | TGTGCCAGCTCAGCCCAGGAGGACAGGACCTACGAGCAGTACTTC | CASSAQEDRTYEQYF
TRBJ1-2 | NA | NA | TRBV18 | TGTGCCAGCTCACCTAGAGGAGGGGACGGCTACACCTTC | CASSPRGGDGYTF
TRBJ1-2 | TRBD1 | NA | TRBV6-5 | TGTGCCAGCAGACCCGACAGGGCTGGGACCTATGGCTACACCTTC | CASRPDRAGTYGYTF
TRBJ2-5 | NA | NA | TRBV7-9 | TGTGCCAGCAGCTGGGGGCAGGAGACCCAGTACTTC | CASSWGQETQYF
TRBJ1-5 | NA | NA | TRBV18 | TGTGCCAGCTCACCACAGGGGTTTGGCAATCAGCCCCAGCATTTT | CASSPQGFGNQPQHF